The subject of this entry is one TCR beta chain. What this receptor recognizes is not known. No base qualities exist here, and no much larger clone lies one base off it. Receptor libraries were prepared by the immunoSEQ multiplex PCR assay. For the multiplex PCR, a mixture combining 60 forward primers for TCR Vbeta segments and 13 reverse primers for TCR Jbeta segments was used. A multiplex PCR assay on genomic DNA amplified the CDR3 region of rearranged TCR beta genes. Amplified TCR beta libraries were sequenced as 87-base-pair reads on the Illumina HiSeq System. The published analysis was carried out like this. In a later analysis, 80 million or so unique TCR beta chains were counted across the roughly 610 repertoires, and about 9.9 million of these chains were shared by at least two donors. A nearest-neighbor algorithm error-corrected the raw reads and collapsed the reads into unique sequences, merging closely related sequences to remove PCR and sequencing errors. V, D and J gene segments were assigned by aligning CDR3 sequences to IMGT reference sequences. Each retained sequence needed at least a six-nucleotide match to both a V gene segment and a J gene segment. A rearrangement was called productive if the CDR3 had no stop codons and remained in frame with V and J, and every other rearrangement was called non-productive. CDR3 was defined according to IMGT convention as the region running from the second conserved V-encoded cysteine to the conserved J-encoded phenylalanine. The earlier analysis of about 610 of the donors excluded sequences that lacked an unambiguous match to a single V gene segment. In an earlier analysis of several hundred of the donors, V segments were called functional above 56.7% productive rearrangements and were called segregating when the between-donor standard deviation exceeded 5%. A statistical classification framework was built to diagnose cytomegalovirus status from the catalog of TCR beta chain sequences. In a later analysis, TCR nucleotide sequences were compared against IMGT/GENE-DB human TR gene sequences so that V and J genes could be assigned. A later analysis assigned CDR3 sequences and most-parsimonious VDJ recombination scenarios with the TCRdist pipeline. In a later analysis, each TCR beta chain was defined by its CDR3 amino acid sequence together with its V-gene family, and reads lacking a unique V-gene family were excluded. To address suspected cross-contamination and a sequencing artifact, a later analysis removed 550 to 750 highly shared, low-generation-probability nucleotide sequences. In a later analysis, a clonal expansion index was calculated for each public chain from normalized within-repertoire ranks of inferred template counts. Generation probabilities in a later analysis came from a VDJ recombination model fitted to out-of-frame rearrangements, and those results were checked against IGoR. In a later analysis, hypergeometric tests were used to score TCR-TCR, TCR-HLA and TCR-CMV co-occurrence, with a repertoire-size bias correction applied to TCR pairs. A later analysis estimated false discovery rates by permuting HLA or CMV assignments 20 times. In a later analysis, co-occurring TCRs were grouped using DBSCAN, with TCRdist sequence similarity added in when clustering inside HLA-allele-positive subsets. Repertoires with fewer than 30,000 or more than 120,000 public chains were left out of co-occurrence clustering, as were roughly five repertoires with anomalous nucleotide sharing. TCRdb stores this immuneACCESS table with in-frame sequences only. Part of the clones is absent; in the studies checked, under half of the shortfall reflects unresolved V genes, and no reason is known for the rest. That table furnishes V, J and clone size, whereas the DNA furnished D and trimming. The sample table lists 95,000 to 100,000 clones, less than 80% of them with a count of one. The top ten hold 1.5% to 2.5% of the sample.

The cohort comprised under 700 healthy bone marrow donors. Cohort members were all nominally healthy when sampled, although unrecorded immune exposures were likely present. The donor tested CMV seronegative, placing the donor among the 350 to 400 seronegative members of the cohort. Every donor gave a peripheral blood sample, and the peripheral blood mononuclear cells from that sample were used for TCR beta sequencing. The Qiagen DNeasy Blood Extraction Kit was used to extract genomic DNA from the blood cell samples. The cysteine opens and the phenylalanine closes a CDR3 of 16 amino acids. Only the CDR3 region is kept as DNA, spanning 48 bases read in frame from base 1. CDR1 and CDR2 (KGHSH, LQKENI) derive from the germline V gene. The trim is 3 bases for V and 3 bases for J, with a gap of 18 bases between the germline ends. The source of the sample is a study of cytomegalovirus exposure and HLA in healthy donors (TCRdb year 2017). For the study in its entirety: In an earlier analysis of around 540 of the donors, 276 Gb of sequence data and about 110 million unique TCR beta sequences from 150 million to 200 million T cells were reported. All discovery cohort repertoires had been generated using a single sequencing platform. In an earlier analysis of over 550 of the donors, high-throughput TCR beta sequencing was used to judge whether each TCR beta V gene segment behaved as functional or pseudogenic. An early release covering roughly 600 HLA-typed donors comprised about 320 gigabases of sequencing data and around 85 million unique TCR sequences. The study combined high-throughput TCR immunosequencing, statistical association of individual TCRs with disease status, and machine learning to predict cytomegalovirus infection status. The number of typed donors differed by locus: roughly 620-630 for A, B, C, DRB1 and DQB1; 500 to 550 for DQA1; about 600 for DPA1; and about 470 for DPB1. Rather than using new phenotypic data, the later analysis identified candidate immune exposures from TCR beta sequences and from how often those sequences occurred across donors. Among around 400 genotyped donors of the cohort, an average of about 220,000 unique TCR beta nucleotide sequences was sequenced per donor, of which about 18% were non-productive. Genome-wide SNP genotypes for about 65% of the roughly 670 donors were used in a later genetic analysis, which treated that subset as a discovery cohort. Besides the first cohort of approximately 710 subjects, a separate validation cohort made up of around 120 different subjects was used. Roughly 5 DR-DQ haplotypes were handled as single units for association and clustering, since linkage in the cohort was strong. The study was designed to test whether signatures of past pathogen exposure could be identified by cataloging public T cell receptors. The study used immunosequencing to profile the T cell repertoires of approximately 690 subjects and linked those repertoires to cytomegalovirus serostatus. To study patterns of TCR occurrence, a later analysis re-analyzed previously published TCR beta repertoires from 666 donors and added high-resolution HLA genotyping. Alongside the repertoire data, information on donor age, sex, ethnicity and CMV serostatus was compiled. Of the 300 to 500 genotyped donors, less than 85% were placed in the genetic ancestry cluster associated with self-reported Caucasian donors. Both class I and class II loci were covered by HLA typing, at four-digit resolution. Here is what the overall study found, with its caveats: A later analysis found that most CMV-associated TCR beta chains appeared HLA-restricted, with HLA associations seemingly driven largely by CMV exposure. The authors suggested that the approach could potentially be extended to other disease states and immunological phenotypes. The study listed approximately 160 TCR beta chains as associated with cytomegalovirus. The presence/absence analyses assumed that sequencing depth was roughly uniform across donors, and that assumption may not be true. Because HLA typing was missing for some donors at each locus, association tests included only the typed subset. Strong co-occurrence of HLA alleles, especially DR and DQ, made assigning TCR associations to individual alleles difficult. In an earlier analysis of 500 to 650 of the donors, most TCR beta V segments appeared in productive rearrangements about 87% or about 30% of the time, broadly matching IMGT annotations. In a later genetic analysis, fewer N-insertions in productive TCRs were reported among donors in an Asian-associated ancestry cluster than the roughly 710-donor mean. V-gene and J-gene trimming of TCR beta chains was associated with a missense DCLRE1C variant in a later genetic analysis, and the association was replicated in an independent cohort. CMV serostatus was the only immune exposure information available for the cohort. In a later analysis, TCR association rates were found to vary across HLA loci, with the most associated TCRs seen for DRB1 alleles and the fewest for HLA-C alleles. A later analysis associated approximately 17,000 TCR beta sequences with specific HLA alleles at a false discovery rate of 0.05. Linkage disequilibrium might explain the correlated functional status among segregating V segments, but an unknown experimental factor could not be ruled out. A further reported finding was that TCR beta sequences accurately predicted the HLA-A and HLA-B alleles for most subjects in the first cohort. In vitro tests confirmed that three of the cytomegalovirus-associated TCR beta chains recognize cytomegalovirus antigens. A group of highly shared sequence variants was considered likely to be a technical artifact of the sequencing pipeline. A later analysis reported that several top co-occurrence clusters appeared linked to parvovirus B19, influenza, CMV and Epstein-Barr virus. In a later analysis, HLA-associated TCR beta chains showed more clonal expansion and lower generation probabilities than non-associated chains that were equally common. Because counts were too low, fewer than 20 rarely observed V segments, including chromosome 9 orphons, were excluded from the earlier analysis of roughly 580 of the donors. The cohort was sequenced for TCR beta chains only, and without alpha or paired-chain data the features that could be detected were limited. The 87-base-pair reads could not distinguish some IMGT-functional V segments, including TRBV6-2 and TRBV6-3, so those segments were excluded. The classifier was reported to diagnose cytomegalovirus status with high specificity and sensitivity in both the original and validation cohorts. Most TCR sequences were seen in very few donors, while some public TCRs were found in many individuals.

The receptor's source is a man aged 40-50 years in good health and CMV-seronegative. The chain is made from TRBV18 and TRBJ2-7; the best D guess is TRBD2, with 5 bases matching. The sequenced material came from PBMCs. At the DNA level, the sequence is TGTGCCAGCTCACCCCTCCTTACGGGAACCTTCTACGAGCAGTACTTC. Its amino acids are CASSPLLTGTFYEQYF.